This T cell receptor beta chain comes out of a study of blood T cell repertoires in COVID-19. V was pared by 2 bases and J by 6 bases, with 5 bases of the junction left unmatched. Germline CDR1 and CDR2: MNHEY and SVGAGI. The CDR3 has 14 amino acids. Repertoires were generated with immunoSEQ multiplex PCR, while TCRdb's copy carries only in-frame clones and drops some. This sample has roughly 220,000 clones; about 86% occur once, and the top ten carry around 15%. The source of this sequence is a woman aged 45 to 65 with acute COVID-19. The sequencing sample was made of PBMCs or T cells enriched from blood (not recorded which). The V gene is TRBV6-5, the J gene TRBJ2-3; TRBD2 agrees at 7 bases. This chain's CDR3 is CASSYGRAGDTQYF. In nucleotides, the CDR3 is TGTGCCAGCAGTTACGGGAGGGCCGGGGATACGCAGTATTTT.